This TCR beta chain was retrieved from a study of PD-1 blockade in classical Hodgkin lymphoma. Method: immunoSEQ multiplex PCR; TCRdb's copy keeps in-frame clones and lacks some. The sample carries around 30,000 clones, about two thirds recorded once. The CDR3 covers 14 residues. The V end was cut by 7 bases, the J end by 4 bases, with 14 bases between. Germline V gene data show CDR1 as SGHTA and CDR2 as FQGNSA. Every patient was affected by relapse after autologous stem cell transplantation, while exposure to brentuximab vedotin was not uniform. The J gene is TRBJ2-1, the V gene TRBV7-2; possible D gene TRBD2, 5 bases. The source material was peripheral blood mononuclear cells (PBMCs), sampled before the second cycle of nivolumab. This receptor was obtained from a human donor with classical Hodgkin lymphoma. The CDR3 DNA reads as TGTGCCAGCAAAGTGGACTTACTTTACAATGAGCAGTTCTTC. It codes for CASKVDLLYNEQFF.